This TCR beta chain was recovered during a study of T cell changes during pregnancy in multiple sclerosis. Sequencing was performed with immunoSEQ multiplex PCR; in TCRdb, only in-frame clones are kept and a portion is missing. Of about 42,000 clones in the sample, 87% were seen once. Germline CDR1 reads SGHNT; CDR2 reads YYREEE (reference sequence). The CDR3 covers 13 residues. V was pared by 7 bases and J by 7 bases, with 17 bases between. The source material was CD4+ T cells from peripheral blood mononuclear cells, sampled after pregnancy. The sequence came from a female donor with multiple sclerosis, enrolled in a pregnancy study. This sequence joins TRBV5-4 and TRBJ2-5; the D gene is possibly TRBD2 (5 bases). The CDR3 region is CASQQRELGTQYF. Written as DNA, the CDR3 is TGTGCCAGCCAGCAGAGGGAGTTGGGGACCCAGTACTTC.